The T cell receptor (beta chain) under discussion was sequenced for a study of CD8 T cell repertoires and HIV-1 epitope variants. Study in general: T cells were stimulated with Twenty-five Gag and Nef peptides separately. 1M T cells were kept uncultured as a baseline. Study-wide points: Nef KF9 drew roughly 5 clonotypes and HW9 one, without TAALDMSHF responses.

Assay used: immunoSEQ multiplex PCR; TCRdb lists only in-frame clones, some missing. The sample contains over 90,000 clones, roughly four fifths of which appear only once. Germline V gives CDR1 SGHTA, CDR2 FQGTGA. This CDR3 comprises 13 residues. V was pared by 2 bases and J by 6 bases, with 4 bases of the junction left unmatched. For this clone: What it binds is unknown.

The clonotype was recovered from a male donor with HIV. The V and J genes are TRBV7-3 and TRBJ2-7; 7 nucleotides align to TRBD1. Sequencing input: uncultured baseline CD8+ T cells from peripheral blood mononuclear cells (PBMCs). CDR3 in amino acids: CASSLGAGGEQYF. The CDR3 region has the DNA TGTGCCAGCAGCTTAGGGGCAGGGGGCGAGCAGTACTTC.